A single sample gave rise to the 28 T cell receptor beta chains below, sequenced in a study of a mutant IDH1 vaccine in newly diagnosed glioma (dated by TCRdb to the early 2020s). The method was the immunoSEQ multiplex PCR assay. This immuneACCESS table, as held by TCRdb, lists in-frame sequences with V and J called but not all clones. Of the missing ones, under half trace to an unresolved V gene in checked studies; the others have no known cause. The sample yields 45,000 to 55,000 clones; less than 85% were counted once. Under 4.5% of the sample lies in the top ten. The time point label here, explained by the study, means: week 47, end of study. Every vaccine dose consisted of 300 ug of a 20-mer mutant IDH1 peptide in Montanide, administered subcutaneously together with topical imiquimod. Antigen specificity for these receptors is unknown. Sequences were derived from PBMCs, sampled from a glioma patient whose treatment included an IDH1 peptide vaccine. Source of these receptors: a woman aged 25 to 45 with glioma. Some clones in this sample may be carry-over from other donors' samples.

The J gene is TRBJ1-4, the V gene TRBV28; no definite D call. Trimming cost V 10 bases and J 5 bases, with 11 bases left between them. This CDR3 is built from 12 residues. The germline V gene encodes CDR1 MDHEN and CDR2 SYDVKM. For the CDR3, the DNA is TGTGCCACCACAGATCCGAATGAAAAACTGTTTTTT. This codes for CATTDPNEKLFF.

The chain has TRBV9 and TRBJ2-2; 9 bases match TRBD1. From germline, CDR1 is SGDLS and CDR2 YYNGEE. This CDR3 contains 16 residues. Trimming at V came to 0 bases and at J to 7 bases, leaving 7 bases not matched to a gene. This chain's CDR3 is CASSVVGTGLVGELFF. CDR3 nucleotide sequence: TGTGCCAGCAGCGTAGTGGGGACAGGGTTGGTCGGGGAGCTGTTTTTT. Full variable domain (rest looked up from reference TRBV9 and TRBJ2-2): DSGVTQTPKHLITATGQRVTLRCSPRSGDLSVYWYQQSLDQGLQFLIQYYNGEERAKGNILERFSAQQFPDLHSELNLSSLELGDSALYFCASSVVGTGLVGELFFGEGSRLTVL.

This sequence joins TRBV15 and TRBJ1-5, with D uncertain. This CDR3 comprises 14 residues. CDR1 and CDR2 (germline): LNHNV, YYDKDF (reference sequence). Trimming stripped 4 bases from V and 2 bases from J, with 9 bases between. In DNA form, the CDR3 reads TGTGCCACCAGCACCGGGGTCGGCAATCAGCCCCAGCATTTT. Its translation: CATSTGVGNQPQHF. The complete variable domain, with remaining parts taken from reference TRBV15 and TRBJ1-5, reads DAMVIQNPRYQVTQFGKPVTLSCSQTLNHNVMYWYQQKSSQAPKLLFHYYDKDFNNEADTPDNFQSRRPNTSFCFLDIRSPGLGDTAMYLCATSTGVGNQPQHFGDGTRLSIL.

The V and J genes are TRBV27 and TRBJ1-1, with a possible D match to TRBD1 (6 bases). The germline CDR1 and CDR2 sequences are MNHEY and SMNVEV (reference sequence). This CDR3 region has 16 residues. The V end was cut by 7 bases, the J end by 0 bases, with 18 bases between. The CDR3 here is CASTPWGGGLNTEAFF. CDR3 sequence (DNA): TGTGCCAGCACCCCTTGGGGAGGGGGATTGAACACTGAAGCTTTCTTT.

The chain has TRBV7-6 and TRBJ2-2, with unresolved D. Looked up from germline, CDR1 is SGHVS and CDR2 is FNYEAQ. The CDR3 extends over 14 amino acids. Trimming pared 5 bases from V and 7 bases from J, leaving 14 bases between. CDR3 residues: CASSNSPGRGELFF. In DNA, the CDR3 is TGTGCCAGCAGCAACTCCCCCGGGCGCGGGGAGCTGTTTTTT.

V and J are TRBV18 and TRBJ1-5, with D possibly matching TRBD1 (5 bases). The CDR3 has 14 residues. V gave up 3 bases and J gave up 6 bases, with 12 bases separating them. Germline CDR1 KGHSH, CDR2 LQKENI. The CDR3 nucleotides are TGTGCCAGCTCACCTGGGGGTTATACTCAGCCCCAGCATTTT. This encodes CASSPGGYTQPQHF.

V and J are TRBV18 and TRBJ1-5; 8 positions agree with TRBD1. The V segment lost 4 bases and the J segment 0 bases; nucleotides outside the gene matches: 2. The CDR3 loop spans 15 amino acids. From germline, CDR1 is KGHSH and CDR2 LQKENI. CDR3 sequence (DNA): TGTGCCAGCTCACTGACAGGGGATAGCAATCAGCCCCAGCATTTT. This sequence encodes CASSLTGDSNQPQHF.

Here the CDR3 reads CASSLNENTEAFF. The CDR3 DNA follows: TGTGCCAGCAGCTTAAATGAGAACACTGAAGCTTTCTTT. The rearrangement links TRBV7-9 to TRBJ1-1, with D unresolved. Germline CDR1 reads SEHNR; CDR2 reads FQNEAQ (reference sequence). The V end was cut by 2 bases, the J end by 1 base, with 5 bases between. The CDR3 spans 13 residues.

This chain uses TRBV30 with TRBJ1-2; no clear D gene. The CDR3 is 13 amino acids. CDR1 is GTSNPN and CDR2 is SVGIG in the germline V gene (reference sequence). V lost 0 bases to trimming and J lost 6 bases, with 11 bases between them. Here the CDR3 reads CAWSVRSVDGYTF. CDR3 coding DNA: TGTGCCTGGAGTGTACGGAGTGTCGATGGCTACACCTTC.

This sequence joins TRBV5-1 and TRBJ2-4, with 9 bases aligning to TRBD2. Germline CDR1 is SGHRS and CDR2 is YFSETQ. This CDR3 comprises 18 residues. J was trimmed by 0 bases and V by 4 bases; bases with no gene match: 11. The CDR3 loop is CASSPLAGGPGAKNIQYF. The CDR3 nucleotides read TGCGCCAGCAGCCCCCTTGCGGGAGGGCCGGGAGCCAAAAACATTCAGTACTTC.

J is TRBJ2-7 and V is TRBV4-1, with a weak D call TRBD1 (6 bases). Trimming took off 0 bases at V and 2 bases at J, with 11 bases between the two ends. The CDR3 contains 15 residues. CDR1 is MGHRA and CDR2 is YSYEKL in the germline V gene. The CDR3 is CASSQDNRETYEQYF. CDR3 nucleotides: TGCGCCAGCAGCCAAGACAACAGGGAGACCTACGAGCAGTACTTC.

CDR3 nucleotides: TGCGCCAGCAGCTTTGAGGGGTTGAACACTGAAGCTTTCTTT. Residues: CASSFEGLNTEAFF. V gene TRBV5-1 combines with J gene TRBJ1-1, with a possible D match to TRBD1 (5 bases). Germline V gene data show CDR1 as SGHRS and CDR2 as YFSETQ. This CDR3 region has 14 residues. With 2 bases removed from V and 0 bases from J, the gap between germline ends came to 8 bases.

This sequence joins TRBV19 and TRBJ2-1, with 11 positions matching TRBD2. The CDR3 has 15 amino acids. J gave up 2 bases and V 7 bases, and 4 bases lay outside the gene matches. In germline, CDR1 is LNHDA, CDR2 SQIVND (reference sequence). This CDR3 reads CASTLSGRAYNEQFF. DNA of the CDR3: TGTGCCAGTACCCTTAGCGGGAGGGCCTACAATGAGCAGTTCTTC.

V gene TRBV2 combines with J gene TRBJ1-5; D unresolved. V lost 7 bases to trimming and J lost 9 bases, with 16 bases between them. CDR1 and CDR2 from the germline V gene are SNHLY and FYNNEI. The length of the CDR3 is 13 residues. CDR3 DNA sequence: TGTGCCAGCACCAAGGAGGTGGGTAGGCCCCAGCATTTT. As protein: CASTKEVGRPQHF. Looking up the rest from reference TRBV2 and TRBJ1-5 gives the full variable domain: EPEVTQTPSHQVTQMGQEVILRCVPISNHLYFYWYRQILGQKVEFLVSFYNNEISEKSEIFDDQFSVERPDGSNFTLKIRSTKLEDSAMYFCASTKEVGRPQHFGDGTRLSIL.

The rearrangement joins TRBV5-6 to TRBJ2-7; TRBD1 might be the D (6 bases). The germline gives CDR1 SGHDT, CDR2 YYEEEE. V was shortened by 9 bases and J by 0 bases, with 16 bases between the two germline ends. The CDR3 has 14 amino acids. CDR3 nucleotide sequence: TGTGCCATAGACAGGCGAACCACCTCCTACGAGCAGTACTTC. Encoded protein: CAIDRRTTSYEQYF.

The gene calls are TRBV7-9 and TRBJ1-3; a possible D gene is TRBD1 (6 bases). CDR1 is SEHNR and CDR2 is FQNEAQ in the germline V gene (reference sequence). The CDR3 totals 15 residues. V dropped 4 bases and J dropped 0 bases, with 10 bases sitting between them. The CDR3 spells CASSWIGGSGNTIYF. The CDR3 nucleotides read TGTGCCAGCAGCTGGATAGGGGGCTCTGGAAACACCATATATTTT.

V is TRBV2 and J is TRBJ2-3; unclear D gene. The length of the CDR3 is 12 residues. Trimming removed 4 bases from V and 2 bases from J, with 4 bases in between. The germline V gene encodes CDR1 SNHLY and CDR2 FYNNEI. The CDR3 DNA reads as TGTGCCAGCAGTGCGGCCACAGATACGCAGTATTTT. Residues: CASSAATDTQYF. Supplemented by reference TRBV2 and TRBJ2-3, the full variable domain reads EPEVTQTPSHQVTQMGQEVILRCVPISNHLYFYWYRQILGQKVEFLVSFYNNEISEKSEIFDDQFSVERPDGSNFTLKIRSTKLEDSAMYFCASSAATDTQYFGPGTRLTVL.

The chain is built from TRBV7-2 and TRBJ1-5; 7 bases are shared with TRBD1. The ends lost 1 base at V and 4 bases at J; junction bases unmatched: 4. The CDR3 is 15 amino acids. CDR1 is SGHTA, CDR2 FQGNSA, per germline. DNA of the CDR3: TGTGCCAGCAGCTTAGAGCCAGGGGGAAATCAGCCCCAGCATTTT. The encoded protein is CASSLEPGGNQPQHF. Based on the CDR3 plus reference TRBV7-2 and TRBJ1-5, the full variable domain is GAGVSQSPSNKVTEKGKDVELRCDPISGHTALYWYRQSLGQGLEFLIYFQGNSAPDKSGLPSDRFSAERTGGSVSTLTIQRTQQEDSAVYLCASSLEPGGNQPQHFGDGTRLSIL.

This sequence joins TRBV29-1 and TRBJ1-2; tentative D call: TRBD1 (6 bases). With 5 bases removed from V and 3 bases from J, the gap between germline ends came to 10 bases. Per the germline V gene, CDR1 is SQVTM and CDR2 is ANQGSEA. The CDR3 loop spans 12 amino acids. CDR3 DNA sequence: TGCAGCGTTTCTTACAGGGACTATGGCTACACCTTC. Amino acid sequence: CSVSYRDYGYTF.

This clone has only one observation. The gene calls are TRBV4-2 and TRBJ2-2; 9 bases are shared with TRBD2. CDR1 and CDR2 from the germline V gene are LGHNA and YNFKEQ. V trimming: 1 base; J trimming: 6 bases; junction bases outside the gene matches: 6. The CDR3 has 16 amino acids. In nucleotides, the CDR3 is TGTGCCAGCAGCCAAGGAGCTAGCGGGACCCCCGGGGAGCTGTTTTTT. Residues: CASSQGASGTPGELFF.

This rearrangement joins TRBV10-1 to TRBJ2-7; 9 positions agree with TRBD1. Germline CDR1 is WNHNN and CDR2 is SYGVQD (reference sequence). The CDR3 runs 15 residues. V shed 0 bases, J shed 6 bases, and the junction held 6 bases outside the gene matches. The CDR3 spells CASSESNRGLREQYF. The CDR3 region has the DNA TGCGCCAGCAGTGAGTCGAACAGGGGGCTGCGCGAGCAGTACTTC.

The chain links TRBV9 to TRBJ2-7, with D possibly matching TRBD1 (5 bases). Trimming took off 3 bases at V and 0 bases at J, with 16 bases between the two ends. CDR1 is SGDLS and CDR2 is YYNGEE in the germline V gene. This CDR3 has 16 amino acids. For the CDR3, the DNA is TGTGCCAGCAGCGAGGGGAAGGGGATTTTCTCCTACGAGCAGTACTTC. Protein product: CASSEGKGIFSYEQYF.

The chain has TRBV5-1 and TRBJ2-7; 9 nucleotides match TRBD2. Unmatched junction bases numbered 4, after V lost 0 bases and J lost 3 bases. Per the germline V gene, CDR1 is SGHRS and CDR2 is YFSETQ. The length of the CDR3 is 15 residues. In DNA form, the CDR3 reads TGCGCCAGCAGCTTGGCGGGTAGCGGGGGCTACGAGCAGTACTTC. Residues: CASSLAGSGGYEQYF.

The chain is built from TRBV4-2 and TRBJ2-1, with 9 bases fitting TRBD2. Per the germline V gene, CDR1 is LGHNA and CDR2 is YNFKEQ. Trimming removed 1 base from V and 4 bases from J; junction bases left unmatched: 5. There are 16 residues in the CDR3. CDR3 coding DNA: TGTGCCAGCAGCCAAGGAGCTAGCGGGAATTACAATGAGCAGTTCTTC. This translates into CASSQGASGNYNEQFF.

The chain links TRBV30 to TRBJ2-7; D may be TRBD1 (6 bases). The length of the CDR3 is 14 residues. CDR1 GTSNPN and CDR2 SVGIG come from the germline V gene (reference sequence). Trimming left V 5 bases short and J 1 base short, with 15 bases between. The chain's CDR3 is CAWDLRQGSYEQYF. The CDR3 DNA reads TGTGCCTGGGACCTTAGGCAGGGGTCCTACGAGCAGTACTTC.

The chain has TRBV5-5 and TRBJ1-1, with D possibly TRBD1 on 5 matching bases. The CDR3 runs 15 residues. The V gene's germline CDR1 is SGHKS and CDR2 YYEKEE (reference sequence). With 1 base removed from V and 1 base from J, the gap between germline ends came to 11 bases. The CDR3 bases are TGTGCCAGCAGCTTGTGGGGACCTGAGAACACTGAAGCTTTCTTT. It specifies CASSLWGPENTEAFF. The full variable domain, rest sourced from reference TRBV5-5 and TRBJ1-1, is DAGVTQSPTHLIKTRGQQVTLRCSPISGHKSVSWYQQVLGQGPQFIFQYYEKEERGRGNFPDRFSARQFPNYSSELNVNALLLGDSALYLCASSLWGPENTEAFFGQGTRLTVV.

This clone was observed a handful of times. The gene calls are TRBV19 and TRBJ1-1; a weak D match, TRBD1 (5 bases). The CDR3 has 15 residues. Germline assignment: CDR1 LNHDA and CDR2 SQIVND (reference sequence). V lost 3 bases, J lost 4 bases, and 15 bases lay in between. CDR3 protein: CASSMTGALVTEAFF. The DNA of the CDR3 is TGTGCCAGTAGTATGACCGGGGCGCTGGTCACTGAAGCTTTCTTT.

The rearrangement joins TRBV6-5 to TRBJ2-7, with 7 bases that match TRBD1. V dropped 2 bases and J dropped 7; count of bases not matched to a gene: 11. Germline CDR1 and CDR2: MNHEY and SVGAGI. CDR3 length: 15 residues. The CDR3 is CASSYRGRDSEEQYF. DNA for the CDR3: TGTGCCAGCAGTTACCGAGGACGGGACAGTGAAGAGCAGTACTTC.